This T cell receptor beta chain came from a study of blood T cell repertoires in COVID-19. Original analysis: By means of reference gene primer amplification, nucleated cell counts were estimated. Some clones are missing from TCRdb's copy, which holds only in-frame ones; the method was immunoSEQ multiplex PCR. Clone size and V and J calls were adopted from that table, with D and trimming inferred from the DNA. The sample lists 50,000 to 70,000 clones; around 80% were seen once. With V trimmed by 0 bases and J by 5 bases, 9 bases remained unmatched. In germline, CDR1 is SGHVS, CDR2 FNYEAQ. The length of the CDR3 is 18 residues.

The source material was peripheral blood. The chain links TRBV7-6 to TRBJ1-6, with 8 bases lining up with TRBD1. The TCR originated in an older woman with acute or convalescent COVID-19. DNA of the CDR3: TGTGCCAGCAGCTTAGCACCAGGGGGCGGGTTAGATAATTCACCCCTCCACTTT. The encoded protein is CASSLAPGGGLDNSPLHF.